The text below deals with one TCR beta chain. The data derive from a study of blood T cell repertoires in COVID-19. Study-level background: The analysed material was cDNA or gDNA that came from T cells, B-cell-depleted T cells, or PBMCs.

Clones were sequenced by immunoSEQ multiplex PCR, and TCRdb holds only the in-frame ones, with some missing. The data show about 210,000 clones, 80% to 90% seen once. With V trimmed by 1 base and J by 7 bases, 4 bases remained unmatched. This CDR3 spans 16 amino acids. The germline CDR1 and CDR2 sequences are SGHAT and FQNNGV. The chain carries TRBV11-2 and TRBJ2-1, with 13 nucleotides matching TRBD2. The TCR originated in a woman between 50 and 59 years old with active or convalescent COVID-19. Sequenced input: peripheral blood. CDR3 in amino acids: CASSLVGTSGNNEQFF. The CDR3 nucleotides read TGTGCCAGCAGCTTAGTAGGGACTAGCGGGAATAATGAGCAGTTCTTC.